In this sample, the clone carrying this T cell receptor beta chain turned up a few times. The data belong to a study of cytomegalovirus exposure and HLA in healthy donors. The ends lost 1 base at V and 0 bases at J; junction bases unmatched: 4. This CDR3 is built from 18 residues. CDR1 is LGHNA and CDR2 is YNFKEQ in the germline V gene. Primers included in the PCR were 60 Vbeta and 13 Jbeta primers. Using immunoSEQ multiplex PCR, the repertoire was profiled, and TCRdb retains in-frame clones only, with some absent. The sample consists of about 120,000 clones, about 73% of them appearing once. The sequencing sample was made of PBMCs. This TCR derives from a woman aged 25 to 39 in good health and CMV-seronegative. The chain has TRBV4-2 and TRBJ2-6, with 9 positions matching TRBD2. The CDR3 DNA follows: TGTGCCAGCAGCCAAGTAAGCGGGGGGATCTCTGGGGCCAACGTCCTGACTTTC. Translating gives CASSQVSGGISGANVLTF.